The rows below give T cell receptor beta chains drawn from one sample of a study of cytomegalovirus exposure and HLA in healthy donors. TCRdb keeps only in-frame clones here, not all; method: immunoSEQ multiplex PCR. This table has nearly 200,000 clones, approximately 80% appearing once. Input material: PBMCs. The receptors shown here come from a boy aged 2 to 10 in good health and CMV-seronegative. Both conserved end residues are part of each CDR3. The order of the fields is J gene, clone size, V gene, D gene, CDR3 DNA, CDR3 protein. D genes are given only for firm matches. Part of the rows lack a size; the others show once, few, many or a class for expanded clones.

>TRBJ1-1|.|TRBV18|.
TGTGCCAGCTCAGAACGACAAACCCAGGGGACTGAAGCTTTCTTT
CASSERQTQGTEAFF
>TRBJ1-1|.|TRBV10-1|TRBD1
TGCGCCAGCAGTGAATGTTCCGGGACAGGGAAGGTGAACACTGAAGCTTTCTTT
CASSECSGTGKVNTEAFF
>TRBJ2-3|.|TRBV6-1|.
TGTGCCAGCAGTGAAGCTGGGGCCCGTCGTAGGGATACGCAGTATTTT
CASSEAGARRRDTQYF
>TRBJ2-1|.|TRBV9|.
TGTGCCAGCAGCGTCCATACTAAGAGCTCCTACAATGAGCAGTTCTTC
CASSVHTKSSYNEQFF
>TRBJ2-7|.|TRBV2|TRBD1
TGTGCCAGCAGTGATTATCCCCCCCAGGGGGCGGCGGGGTACTTC
CASSDYPPQGAAGYF
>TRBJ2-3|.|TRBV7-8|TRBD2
TGTGCCAGCGGACTAGCGGGGAGGCCCCGCACAGATACGCAGTATTTT
CASGLAGRPRTDTQYF
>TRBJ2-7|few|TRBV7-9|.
TGTGCCAGCAGCCCTCCCAGGGCCTACGAGCAGTACTTC
CASSPPRAYEQYF
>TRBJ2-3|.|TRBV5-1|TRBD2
TGCGCCAGCAGCTTGCAGTCGGCGGGGGGCCTCGGAGATACGCAGTATTTT
CASSLQSAGGLGDTQYF
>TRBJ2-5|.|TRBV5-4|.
TGTGCCAGCAGCTTTGGAGAAGCCCAAGAGACCCAGTACTTC
CASSFGEAQETQYF
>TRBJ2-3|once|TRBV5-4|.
TGTGCCAGCAGCGGTCAGGGGAAAACAGATACGCAGTATTTT
CASSGQGKTDTQYF
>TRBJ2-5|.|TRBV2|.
TGTGCCAGCAGTGAGGCGGAGGGAGAGACCCAGTACTTC
CASSEAEGETQYF
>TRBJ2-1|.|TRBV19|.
TGTGCCAGTAGTCCGACTGGCTACAATGAGCAGTTCTTC
CASSPTGYNEQFF
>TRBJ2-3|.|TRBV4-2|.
TGTGCCAGCAGCCCCGGGACTCACACAGATACGCAGTATTTT
CASSPGTHTDTQYF
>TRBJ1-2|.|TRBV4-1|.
TGCGCCAGCATGGGAGTCAATGACTATGGCTACACCTTC
CASMGVNDYGYTF
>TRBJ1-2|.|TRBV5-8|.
TGTGCCAGCAGCTACAGTCGTCCAGGGGGCTACACCTTC
CASSYSRPGGYTF
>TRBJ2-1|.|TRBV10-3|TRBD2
TGTGCCATCAGTCCAGTTAGCGGGGGGGCTGACCGAAATGAGCAGTTCTTC
CAISPVSGGADRNEQFF
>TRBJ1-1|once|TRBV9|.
TGTGCCAGCAGCGTAGCTACTCCTGGACCCGCCGGGGTCTTGAACACTGAAGCTTTCTTT
CASSVATPGPAGVLNTEAFF
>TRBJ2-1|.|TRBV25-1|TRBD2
TGTGCCAGCAGTGAGAGTCTAGCGGGTACTTCCTACAATGAGCAGTTCTTC
CASSESLAGTSYNEQFF
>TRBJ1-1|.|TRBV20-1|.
TGCGGAGGACAGTTGAACACTGAAGCTTTCTTT
CGGQLNTEAFF
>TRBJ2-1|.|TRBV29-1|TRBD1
TGCAGCGTAAGACAGGGCTACTACAATGAGCAGTTCTTC
CSVRQGYYNEQFF
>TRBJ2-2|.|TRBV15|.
TGTGCCACCAGCAGCCGTTCGAACACCGGGGAGCTGTTTTTT
CATSSRSNTGELFF
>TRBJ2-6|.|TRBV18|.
TGTGCCAGCTCACCACGGGGGCTGGGGGCCAACGTCCTGACTTTC
CASSPRGLGANVLTF
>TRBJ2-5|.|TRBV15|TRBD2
TGTGCCACCAGCAGGAAACGCGGGGGACCGTACCAAGAGACCCAGTACTTC
CATSRKRGGPYQETQYF
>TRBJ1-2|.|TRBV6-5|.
TGTGCCACTCGGTTGGACTATGGCTACACCTTC
CATRLDYGYTF
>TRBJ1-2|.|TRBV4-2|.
TGTGCCAGCAGCCTCGCCGGCGGGGGAGTCTATGGCTACACCTTC
CASSLAGGGVYGYTF
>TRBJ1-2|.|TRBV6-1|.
TGTGCCAGCACGTCCCAGGGGAATGGCTACACCTTC
CASTSQGNGYTF
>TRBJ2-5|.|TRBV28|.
TGTGCCAGCAGTTCCTTTAGCGAGGCAGAGACCCAGTACTTC
CASSSFSEAETQYF
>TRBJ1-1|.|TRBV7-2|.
TGTGCCAGCACCTCCGGGTACCTGGCTGAAGCTTTCTTT
CASTSGYLAEAFF
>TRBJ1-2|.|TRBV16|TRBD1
TGTGCCAGCAGCCCTCACACCGGGACAGGATATGGCTACACCTTC
CASSPHTGTGYGYTF